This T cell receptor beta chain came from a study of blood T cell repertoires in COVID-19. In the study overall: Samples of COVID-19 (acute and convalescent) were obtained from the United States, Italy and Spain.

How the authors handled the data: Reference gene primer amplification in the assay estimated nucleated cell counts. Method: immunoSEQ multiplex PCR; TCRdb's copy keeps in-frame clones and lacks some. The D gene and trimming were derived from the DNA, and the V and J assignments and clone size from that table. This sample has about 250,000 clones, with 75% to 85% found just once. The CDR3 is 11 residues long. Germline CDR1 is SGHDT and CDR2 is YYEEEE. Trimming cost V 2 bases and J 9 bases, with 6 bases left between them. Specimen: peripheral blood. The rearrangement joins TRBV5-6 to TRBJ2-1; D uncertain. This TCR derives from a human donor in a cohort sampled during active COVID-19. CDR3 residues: CASSLQLEQFF. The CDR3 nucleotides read TGTGCCAGCAGCTTACAGCTTGAGCAGTTCTTC.